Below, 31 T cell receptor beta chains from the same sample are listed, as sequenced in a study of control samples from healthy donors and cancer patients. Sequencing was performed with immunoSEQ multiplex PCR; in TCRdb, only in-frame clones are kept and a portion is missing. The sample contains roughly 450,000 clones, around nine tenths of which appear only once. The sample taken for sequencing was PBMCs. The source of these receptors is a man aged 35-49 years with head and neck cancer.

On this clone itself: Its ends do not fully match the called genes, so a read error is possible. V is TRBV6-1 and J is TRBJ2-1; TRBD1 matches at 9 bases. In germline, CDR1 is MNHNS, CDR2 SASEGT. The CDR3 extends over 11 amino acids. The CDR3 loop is CASSDRDRVVF. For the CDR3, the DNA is TGTGCCAGCAGTGACCGGGACAGGGTGGTCTTC.

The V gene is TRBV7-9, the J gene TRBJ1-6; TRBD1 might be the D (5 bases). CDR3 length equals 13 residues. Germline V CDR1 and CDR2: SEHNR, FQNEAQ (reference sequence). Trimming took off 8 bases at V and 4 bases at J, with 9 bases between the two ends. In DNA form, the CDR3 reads TGTGCCAGCGCGACAGATTATAATTCACCCCTCCACTTT. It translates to CASATDYNSPLHF.

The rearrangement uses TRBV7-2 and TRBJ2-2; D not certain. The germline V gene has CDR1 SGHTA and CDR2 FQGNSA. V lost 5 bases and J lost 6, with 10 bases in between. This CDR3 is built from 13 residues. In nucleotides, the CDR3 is TGTGCCAGCAGCCCAGACCCATCCGGGGAGCTGTTTTTT. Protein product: CASSPDPSGELFF. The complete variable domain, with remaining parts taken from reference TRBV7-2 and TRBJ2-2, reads GAGVSQSPSNKVTEKGKDVELRCDPISGHTALYWYRQSLGQGLEFLIYFQGNSAPDKSGLPSDRFSAERTGGSVSTLTIQRTQQEDSAVYLCASSPDPSGELFFGEGSRLTVL.

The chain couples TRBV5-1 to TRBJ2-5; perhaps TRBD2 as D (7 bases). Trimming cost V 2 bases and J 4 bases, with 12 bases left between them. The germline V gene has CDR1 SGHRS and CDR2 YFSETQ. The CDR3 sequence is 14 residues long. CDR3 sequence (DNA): TGCGCCAGCAGCTTCGCGGGGGCATCAGAGACCCAGTACTTC. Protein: CASSFAGASETQYF.

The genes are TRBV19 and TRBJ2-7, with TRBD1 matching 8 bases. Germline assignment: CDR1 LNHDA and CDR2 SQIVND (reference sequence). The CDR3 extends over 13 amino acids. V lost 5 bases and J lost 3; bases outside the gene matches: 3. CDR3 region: CASSRDRSYEQYF. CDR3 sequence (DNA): TGTGCCAGTAGTCGGGACAGGAGCTACGAGCAGTACTTC. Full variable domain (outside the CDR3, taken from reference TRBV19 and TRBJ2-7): DGGITQSPKYLFRKEGQNVTLSCEQNLNHDAMYWYRQDPGQGLRLIYYSQIVNDFQKGDIAEGYSVSREKKESFPLTVTSAQKNPTAFYLCASSRDRSYEQYFGPGTRLTVT.

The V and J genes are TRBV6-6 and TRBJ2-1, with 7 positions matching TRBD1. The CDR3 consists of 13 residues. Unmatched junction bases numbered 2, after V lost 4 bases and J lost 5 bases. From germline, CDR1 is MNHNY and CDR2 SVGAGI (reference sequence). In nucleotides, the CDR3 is TGTGCCAGCAGTTTGGACAGGCACAATGAGCAGTTCTTC. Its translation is CASSLDRHNEQFF.

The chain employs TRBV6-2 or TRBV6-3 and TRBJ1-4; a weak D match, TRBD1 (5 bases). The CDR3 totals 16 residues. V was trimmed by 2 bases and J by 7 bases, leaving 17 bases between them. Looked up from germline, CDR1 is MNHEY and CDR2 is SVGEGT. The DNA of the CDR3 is TGTGCCAGCAGTTACGGATCTCAGGGACGTTCTGAAAAACTGTTTTTT. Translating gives CASSYGSQGRSEKLFF.

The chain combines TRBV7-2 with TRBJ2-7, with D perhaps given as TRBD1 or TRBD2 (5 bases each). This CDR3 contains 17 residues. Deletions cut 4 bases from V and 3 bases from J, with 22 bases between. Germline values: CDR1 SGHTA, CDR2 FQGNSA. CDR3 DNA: TGTGCCAGCAGCTCATTAAGTGGGGCAGGGAGTTTCTACGAGCAGTACTTC. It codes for CASSSLSGAGSFYEQYF. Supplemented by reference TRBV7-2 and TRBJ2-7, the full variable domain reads GAGVSQSPSNKVTEKGKDVELRCDPISGHTALYWYRQSLGQGLEFLIYFQGNSAPDKSGLPSDRFSAERTGGSVSTLTIQRTQQEDSAVYLCASSSLSGAGSFYEQYFGPGTRLTVT.

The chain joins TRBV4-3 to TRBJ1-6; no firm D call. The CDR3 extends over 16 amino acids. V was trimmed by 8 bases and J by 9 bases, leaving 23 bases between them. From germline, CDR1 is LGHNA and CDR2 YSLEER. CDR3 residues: CASPPVRSVLGSPLHF. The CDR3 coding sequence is TGCGCCAGCCCGCCGGTAAGGTCCGTCCTTGGTTCACCCCTCCACTTT.

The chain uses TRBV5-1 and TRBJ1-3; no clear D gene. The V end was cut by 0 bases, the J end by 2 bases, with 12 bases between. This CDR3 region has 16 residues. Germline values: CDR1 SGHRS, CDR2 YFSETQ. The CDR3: CASSLATLGPGNTIYF. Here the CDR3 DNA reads TGCGCCAGCAGCTTGGCCACCCTTGGTCCTGGAAACACCATATATTTT.

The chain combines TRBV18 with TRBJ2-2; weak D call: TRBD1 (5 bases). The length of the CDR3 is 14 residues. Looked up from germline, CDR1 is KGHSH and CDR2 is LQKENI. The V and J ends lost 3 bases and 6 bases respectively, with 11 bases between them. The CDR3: CASSPPDIAGELFF. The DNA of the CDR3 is TGTGCCAGCTCACCCCCGGACATCGCCGGGGAGCTGTTTTTT.

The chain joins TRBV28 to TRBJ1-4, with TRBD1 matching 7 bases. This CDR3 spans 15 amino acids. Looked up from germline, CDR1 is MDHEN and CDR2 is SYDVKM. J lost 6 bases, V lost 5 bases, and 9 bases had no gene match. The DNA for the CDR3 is TGTGCCAGCAGTCCCAGACAGGGACGTTATGAAAAACTGTTTTTT. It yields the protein CASSPRQGRYEKLFF. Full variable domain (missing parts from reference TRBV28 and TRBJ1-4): DVKVTQSSRYLVKRTGEKVFLECVQDMDHENMFWYRQDPGLGLRLIYFSYDVKMKEKGDIPEGYSVSREKKERFSLILESASTNQTSMYLCASSPRQGRYEKLFFGSGTQLSVL.

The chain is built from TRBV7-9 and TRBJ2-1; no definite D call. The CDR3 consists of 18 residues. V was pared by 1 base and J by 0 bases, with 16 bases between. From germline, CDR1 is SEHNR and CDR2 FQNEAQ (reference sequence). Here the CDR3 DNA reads TGTGCCAGCAGCTTAGTTTTCTCGGGCATTTCCTCCTACAATGAGCAGTTCTTC. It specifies CASSLVFSGISSYNEQFF.

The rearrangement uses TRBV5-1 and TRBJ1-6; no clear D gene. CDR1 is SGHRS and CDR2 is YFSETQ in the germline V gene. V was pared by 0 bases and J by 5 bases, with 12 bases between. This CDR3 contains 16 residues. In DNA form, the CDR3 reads TGCGCCAGCAGCTTGGGTCGGAACCTAGATAATTCACCCCTCCACTTT. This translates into CASSLGRNLDNSPLHF.

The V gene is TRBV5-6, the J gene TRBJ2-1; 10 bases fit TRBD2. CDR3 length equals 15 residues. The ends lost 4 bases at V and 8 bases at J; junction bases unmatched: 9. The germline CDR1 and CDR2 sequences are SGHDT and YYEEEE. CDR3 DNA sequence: TGTGCCAGCAGCGACGAAGCGGGAGGGCCGGATGAGCAGTTCTTC. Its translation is CASSDEAGGPDEQFF.

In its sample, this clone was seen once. Here the CDR3 DNA reads TGTGCCAGCAGCTTCTCCGGGACAGGGGCTTCTGGCTACACCTTC. Translating gives CASSFSGTGASGYTF. The V call is TRBV9, the J call TRBJ1-2, with TRBD1 matching over 10 bases. V shed 4 bases, J shed 7 bases, and the junction held 10 bases outside the gene matches. The germline CDR1 and CDR2 sequences are SGDLS and YYNGEE. The CDR3 runs 15 residues.

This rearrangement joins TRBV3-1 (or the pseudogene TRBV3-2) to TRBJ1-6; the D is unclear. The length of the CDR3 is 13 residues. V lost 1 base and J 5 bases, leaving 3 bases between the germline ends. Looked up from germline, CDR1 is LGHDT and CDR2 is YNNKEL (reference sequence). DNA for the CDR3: TGTGCCAGCAGCCAAGGGGATAATTCACCCCTCCACTTT. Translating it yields CASSQGDNSPLHF.

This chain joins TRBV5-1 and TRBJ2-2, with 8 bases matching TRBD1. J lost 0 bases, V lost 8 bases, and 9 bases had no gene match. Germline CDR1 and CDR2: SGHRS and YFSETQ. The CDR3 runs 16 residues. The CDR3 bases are TGCGCCAGTACGGACGGACAGGGAGCGAACACCGGGGAGCTGTTTTTT. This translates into CASTDGQGANTGELFF.

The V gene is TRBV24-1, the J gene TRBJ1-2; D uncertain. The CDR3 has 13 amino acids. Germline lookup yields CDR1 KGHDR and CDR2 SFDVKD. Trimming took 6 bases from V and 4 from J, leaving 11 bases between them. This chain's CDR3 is CATSHTTFYGYTF. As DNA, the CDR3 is TGTGCCACCAGTCACACTACCTTCTATGGCTACACCTTC.

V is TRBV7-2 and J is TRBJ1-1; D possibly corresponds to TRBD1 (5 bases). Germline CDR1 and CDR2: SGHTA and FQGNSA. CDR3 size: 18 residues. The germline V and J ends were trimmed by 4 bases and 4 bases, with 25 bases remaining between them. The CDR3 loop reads CASSSATRAGWVSTEAFF. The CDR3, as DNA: TGTGCCAGCAGCTCAGCAACTAGGGCAGGGTGGGTAAGCACTGAAGCTTTCTTT.

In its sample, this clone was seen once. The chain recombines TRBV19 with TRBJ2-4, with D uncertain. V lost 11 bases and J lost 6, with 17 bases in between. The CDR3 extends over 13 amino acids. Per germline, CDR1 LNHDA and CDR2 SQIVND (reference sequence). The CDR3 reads CAQWGYSRNIQYF. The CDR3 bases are TGTGCCCAATGGGGTTATTCGAGAAACATTCAGTACTTC.

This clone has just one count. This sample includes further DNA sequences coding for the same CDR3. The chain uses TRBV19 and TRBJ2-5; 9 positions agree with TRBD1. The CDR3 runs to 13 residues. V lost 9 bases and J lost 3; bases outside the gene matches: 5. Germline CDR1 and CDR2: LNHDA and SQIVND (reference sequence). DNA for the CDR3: TGTGCCAGCAGCCGGGACAGGGAAGAGACCCAGTACTTC. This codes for CASSRDREETQYF.

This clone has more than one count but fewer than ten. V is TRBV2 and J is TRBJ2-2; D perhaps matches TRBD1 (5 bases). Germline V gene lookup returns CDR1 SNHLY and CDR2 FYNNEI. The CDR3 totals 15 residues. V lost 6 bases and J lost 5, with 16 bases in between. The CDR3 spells CASRRTTTITGELFF. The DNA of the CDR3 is TGTGCCAGCAGGAGGACAACTACTATTACCGGGGAGCTGTTTTTT.

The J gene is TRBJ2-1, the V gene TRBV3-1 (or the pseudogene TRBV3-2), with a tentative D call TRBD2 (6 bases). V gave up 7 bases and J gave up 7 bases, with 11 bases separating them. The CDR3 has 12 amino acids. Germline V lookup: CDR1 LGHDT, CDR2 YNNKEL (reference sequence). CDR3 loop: CASTHGRNEQFF. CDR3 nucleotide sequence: TGTGCCAGCACCCACGGGAGAAATGAGCAGTTCTTC.

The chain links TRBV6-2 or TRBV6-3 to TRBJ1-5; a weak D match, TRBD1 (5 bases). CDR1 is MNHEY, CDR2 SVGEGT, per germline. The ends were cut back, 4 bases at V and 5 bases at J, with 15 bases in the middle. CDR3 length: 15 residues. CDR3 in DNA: TGTGCCAGCAGTTGGCCAGGGTGGCGGGATCAGCCCCAGCATTTT. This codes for CASSWPGWRDQPQHF.

The CDR3 region has the DNA TGTGCCTGGAGTCTCGGCCAGGACCCCTACGAGCAGTACTTC. Protein: CAWSLGQDPYEQYF. V is TRBV30 and J is TRBJ2-7; D is unresolved. Germline loops: CDR1 GTSNPN, CDR2 SVGIG (reference sequence). The CDR3 spans 14 residues. Trimming took off 2 bases at V and 2 bases at J, with 13 bases between the two ends.

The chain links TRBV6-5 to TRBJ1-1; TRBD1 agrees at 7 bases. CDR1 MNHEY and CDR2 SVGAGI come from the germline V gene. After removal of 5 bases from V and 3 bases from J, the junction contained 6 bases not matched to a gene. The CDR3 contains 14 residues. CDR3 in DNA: TGTGCCAGCAGTCAAAGGGGGCTGGACACTGAAGCTTTCTTT. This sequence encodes CASSQRGLDTEAFF.

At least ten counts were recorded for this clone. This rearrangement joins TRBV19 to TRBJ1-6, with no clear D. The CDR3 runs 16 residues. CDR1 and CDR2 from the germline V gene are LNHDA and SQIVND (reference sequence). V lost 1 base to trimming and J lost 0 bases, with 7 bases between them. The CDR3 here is CASSIAESSYNSPLHF. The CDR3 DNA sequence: TGTGCCAGTAGTATAGCGGAGAGCTCCTATAATTCACCCCTCCACTTT.

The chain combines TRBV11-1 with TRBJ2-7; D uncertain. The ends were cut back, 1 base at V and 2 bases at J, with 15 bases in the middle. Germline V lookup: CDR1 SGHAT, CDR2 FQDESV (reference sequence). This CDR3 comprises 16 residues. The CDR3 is CASSLGSQVLPYEQYF. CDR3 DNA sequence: TGTGCCAGCAGCTTAGGATCTCAGGTACTCCCCTACGAGCAGTACTTC.

Here the CDR3 reads CATSGSRGGAFF. The CDR3 nucleotides are TGTGCCACCAGTGGAAGCAGGGGAGGAGCTTTCTTT. The chain employs TRBV24-1 and TRBJ1-1; tentatively, D is TRBD1 (6 bases). The CDR3 sequence is 12 residues long. V lost 5 bases and J 10 bases, leaving 13 bases between the germline ends. The V gene's germline CDR1 is KGHDR and CDR2 SFDVKD.

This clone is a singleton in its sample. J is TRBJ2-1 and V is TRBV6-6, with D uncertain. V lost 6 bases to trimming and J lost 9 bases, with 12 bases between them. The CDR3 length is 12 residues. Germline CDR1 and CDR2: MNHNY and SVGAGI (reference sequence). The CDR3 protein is CASSPPEAEQFF. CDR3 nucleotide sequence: TGTGCCAGCAGCCCCCCCGAAGCTGAGCAGTTCTTC.